This T cell receptor (beta chain) was profiled in a study of tumor-infiltrating lymphocytes in oesophageal squamous cell carcinoma. Each CDR3 protein gets one entry after TCRdb re-called the PCR reads with MiXCR. The data show about 12,000 distinct CDR3 sequences, 50% to 60% seen once. This TCR derives from a female donor with esophageal squamous cell carcinoma. Sequencing input: esophageal tumor tissue.

Here the CDR3 DNA reads TGTGCCAGCAGAGAGATAGGGCGATACAATGAGCAGTTCTTC. Translating gives CASREIGRYNEQFF. The rearrangement joins TRBV6-6 to TRBJ2-1; the D is unclear. Germline V gene sequence: CDR1 MNHNY, CDR2 SVGAGI (reference sequence). V shed 6 bases and J shed 4 bases, with 13 bases lying between them. The CDR3 spans 14 residues.